The TCR beta chain described here comes from a study of a mutant IDH1 vaccine in newly diagnosed glioma (dated by TCRdb to the early 2020s). Regarding the complete study: Patients received eight vaccinations in weeks 1, 3, 5, 7, 11, 15, 19 and 23, corresponding to visits V03 through V10. Of the 32 patients who were treated, about 62% were male and about 40% were female, and the mean age was roughly 40 years. Before enrollment, patients had received standard therapy of radiotherapy alone, temozolomide alone, or radiochemotherapy with temozolomide; most received the combination. For exploratory analyses, longitudinal TCRB deep sequencing was carried out in around 26 treated patients wherever samples were available. Six visits were used for peripheral blood collection: V03 (baseline), V05, V07, V10, V12 and V13. Vaccination began 4-6 weeks after radiotherapy alone, or alongside temozolomide cycles in the chemotherapy-containing groups. Here is what the overall study found, with its caveats: Changes in the top peripheral T cell clonotypes picked up by TCRB sequencing did not appear to be linked to pseudoprogression. Immune responses induced by the vaccine were seen in about 93% of patients across multiple MHC alleles. Selection of PBMC samples for TCRB deep sequencing was based on availability. It was noted by the authors that analyses of patient blood samples could not be reproduced owing to sample limitations.

In the paper's terms, the time point label means: week 23, last vaccination. Each vaccine dose was 300 ug of a 20-mer mutant IDH1 peptide in Montanide, given subcutaneously with topical imiquimod. Newly diagnosed WHO grade 3 or 4 IDH1-mutant astrocytomas showing loss of nuclear ATRX were present in the donors. The samples were drawn from NOA16, a multicentre, single-arm, open-label phase I trial in Germany that tested a mutant IDH1 peptide vaccine in humans for the first time. Genomic DNA for TCRB sequencing was extracted from EDTA blood using the DNeasy Blood and Tissue Kit. The library was made by the immunoSEQ multiplex PCR assay. Following the manufacturer's protocol, the hsTCRB Kit was used to amplify rearranged TCR beta chain sequences. An Illumina MiSeq was used to sequence the TCRB libraries. In the source study's methods: The kit vendor's proprietary platform handled demultiplexing, trimming and gene mapping. TCRdb stores this immuneACCESS table with in-frame sequences only. Part of the clones is absent; in the studies checked, under half of the shortfall reflects unresolved V genes, and no reason is known for the rest. That table is the source of V, J and clone size, and D and trimming were worked out from the DNA. This sample comprises roughly 74,000 clones, approximately 85% of them detected only once. About 2.2% of the sample is taken by the ten largest.

In this sample, this clone turned up once. Its recognized antigen is unknown. Base qualities are not at hand, and no much larger clone is one base apart. This clonotype was obtained from a man aged 25 to 45 with glioma. Some clones in this sample may be carry-over from other donors' samples. Sequencing was performed on PBMCs, taken from a glioma patient whose treatment included an IDH1 peptide vaccine.

CDR3 loop: CASRGGAVGSDTEAFF. The DNA is TGTGCCAGCAGAGGGGGGGCAGTTGGTTCAGACACTGAAGCTTTCTTT. The chain is assembled from TRBV27 and TRBJ1-1, and possibly TRBD1, on 6 matching bases. Based on the germline V gene (reference sequence), the CDR1 and CDR2 sequences are MNHEY and SMNVEV. The CDR3 runs 16 amino acids, cysteine and phenylalanine included. The entry retains the CDR3 DNA only, 48 bases that are in frame from base 1. Trimming removed 6 bases from V and 3 bases from J, leaving 20 bases between the germline ends.